This T cell receptor beta chain was recovered during a study of blood T cell repertoires in COVID-19. Background on the study: Samples of COVID-19 (acute and convalescent) were obtained from the United States, Italy and Spain.

Details on this clone: A junction boundary mismatches the germline segment, possibly from a read error.

Assignments of participants to cohorts depended upon their own reported clinical history. All recovered Cohort 3 donors got two negative PCRs, got clearance, or saw symptom resolution. The CDR3 has 15 residues. Germline loops: CDR1 SGHTA, CDR2 FQGNSA. Under the authors' procedure: Reference gene primer amplification gave nucleated cell count estimates. Sequencing used immunoSEQ multiplex PCR; TCRdb keeps in-frame clones, though not all of them. V and J calls and clone size follow that table, whereas D and trimming were derived from the DNA. The table shows a few hundred thousand clones, with 75% to 90% occurring only once.

The gene calls are TRBV7-2 and TRBJ2-1, with 9 positions matching TRBD2. Material: PBMCs or T cells enriched from blood (not recorded which). The receptor was derived from a young man who had recovered from COVID-19. CDR3 in DNA: TGTGCCAGCAGCCTAGCGGGGAGCTCCTACAATGAGCAGTTCTTC. It codes for CASSLAGSSYNEQFF.